Listed below are T cell receptor beta chains from one sample, sequenced in a study of cytomegalovirus exposure and HLA in healthy donors. Libraries were prepared by immunoSEQ multiplex PCR; TCRdb keeps only in-frame clonotypes and omits some of them. Seen here are 200,000 or so clones, less than 90% observed once, and the top ten hold approximately 0.26%. The sequenced sample was PBMCs. The receptor source for this set is a boy aged 5 to 17 in good health and CMV-seronegative. The CDR3 runs from the conserved cysteine through the conserved F or W. A D gene is named only where the DNA matches it firmly. Clone sizes are given selectively: once, few, many, or a class where the clone is expanded.

length	V	size	J	D	DNA	CDR3
16	TRBV7-6	NA	TRBJ2-1	NA	TGTGCCAGCAGCTTAGAGACTTTGAGCTCCTACAATGAGCAGTTCTTC	CASSLETLSSYNEQFF
11	TRBV19	NA	TRBJ2-2	NA	TGTGCCAGTAGGACGGAGCTGGAGCTGTTTTTT	CASRTELELFF
11	TRBV19	NA	TRBJ2-2	NA	TGTGCCAGTAACGGTCCCGGGGAGCTGTTTTTT	CASNGPGELFF
15	TRBV4-1	NA	TRBJ1-4	TRBD1	TGCGCCAGCAGCCAAAGTCGGACAGGGTCTGAAAAACTGTTTTTT	CASSQSRTGSEKLFF
14	TRBV6-1	NA	TRBJ1-1	NA	TGTGCCAGCAGTGAAAGGCGGTGGTGGGCTGAAGCTTTCTTT	CASSERRWWAEAFF
10	TRBV20-1	NA	TRBJ2-5	TRBD2	TGCAGTGCGGGGGGGGAGACCCAGTACTTC	CSAGGETQYF
15	TRBV27	NA	TRBJ2-7	NA	TGTGCCAGCAGTTTCAGGTTAGCGTGGCCCTACGAGCAGTACTTC	CASSFRLAWPYEQYF
15	TRBV14	NA	TRBJ1-5	TRBD1	TGTGCCAGCAGCCAGGGACAGGGGGCCAATCAGCCCCAGCATTTT	CASSQGQGANQPQHF
13	TRBV5-1	once	TRBJ2-1	NA	TGCGCCAGCAGCCTTGGGCCTTACAATGAGCAGTTCTTC	CASSLGPYNEQFF
15	TRBV28	NA	TRBJ1-1	NA	TGTGCCAGCAGTTTCCCTCGGGGGAAGGACACTGAAGCTTTCTTT	CASSFPRGKDTEAFF
16	TRBV4-3	NA	TRBJ2-1	TRBD2	TGCGCCAGCAGCCAATCAAGCGGGGGGGCTTTTAATGAGCAGTTCTTC	CASSQSSGGAFNEQFF
20	TRBV27	NA	TRBJ2-3	TRBD2	TGTGCCAGCAGTTTCAGGTGGACTAGCGGGAGGGCGGGACGTCCAGATACGCAGTATTTT	CASSFRWTSGRAGRPDTQYF
18	TRBV27	NA	TRBJ2-7	NA	TGTGCCAGCAGTTTGAGGGTCGAGGGGCTAGCGAGCGCCTACGAGCAGTACTTC	CASSLRVEGLASAYEQYF